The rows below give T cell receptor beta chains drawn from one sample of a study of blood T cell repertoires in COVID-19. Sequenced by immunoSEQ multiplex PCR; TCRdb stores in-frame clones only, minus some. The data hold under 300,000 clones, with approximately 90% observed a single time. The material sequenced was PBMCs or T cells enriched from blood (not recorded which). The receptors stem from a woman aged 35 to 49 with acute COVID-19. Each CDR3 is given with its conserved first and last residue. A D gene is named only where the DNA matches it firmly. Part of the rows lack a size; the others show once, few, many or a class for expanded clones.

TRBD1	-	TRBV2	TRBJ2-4	CASRDRVAKNIQYF	TGTGCCAGCAGGGACAGGGTTGCCAAAAACATTCAGTACTTC
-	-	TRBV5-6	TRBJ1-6	CASSLAWGVGDNSPLHF	TGTGCCAGCAGCTTGGCGTGGGGGGTCGGAGATAATTCACCCCTCCACTTT
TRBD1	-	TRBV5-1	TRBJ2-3	CASRTDREADTQYF	TGCGCCAGCAGAACGGACAGGGAGGCAGATACGCAGTATTTT
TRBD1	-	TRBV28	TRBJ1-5	CASRPTTGDQPQHF	TGTGCCAGCAGACCCACGACAGGGGATCAGCCCCAGCATTTT
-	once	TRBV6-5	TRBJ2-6	CASTPFVSGANVLTF	TGTGCCAGCACCCCGTTTGTCTCTGGGGCCAACGTCCTGACTTTC
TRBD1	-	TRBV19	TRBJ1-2	CASSRDSLVDYGYTF	TGTGCCAGTAGCAGGGACAGCCTGGTTGACTATGGCTACACCTTC
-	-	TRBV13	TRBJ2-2	CASSFPLNTGELFF	TGTGCCAGCAGCTTTCCCTTGAACACCGGGGAGCTGTTTTTT
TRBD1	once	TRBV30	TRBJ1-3	CAWSVFGTGSLSGNTIYF	TGTGCCTGGAGTGTATTCGGGACAGGGAGCCTCTCTGGAAACACCATATATTTT
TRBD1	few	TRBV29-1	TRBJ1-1	CSYHRGMNTEAFF	TGCAGCTACCACAGGGGCATGAACACTGAAGCTTTCTTT
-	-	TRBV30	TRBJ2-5	CAWSVSRESQYF	TGTGCCTGGAGTGTCAGCCGGGAGAGCCAGTACTTC
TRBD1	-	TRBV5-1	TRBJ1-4	CASSLGRTGDEKLFF	TGCGCCAGCAGCTTGGGGCGGACAGGGGACGAAAAACTGTTTTTT
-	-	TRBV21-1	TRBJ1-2	CASSIQQGRKYYGYTF	TGTGCCAGCAGCATCCAACAGGGGAGGAAATACTATGGCTACACCTTC
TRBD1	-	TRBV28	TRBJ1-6	CASSSLDRGFSRSPLHF	TGTGCCAGCAGTTCTCTGGACAGGGGGTTCTCCCGGTCACCCCTCCACTTT
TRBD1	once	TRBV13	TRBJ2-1	CASSGQGQGAANEQFF	TGTGCCAGCAGCGGGCAGGGGCAGGGGGCGGCCAATGAGCAGTTCTTC
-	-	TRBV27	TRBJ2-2	CASSLSGASRELFF	TGTGCCAGCAGTTTATCAGGGGCGTCCAGGGAGCTGTTTTTT
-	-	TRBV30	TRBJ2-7	CACGQGSYEQYF	TGTGCCTGCGGCCAGGGCAGCTACGAGCAGTACTTC
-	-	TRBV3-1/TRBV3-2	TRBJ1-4	CASSQGDREVLFF	TGTGCCAGCAGCCAAGGTGATCGGGAGGTACTGTTTTTT
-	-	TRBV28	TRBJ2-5	CASSLRGGRPVTQYF	TGTGCCAGCAGTTTGCGCGGGGGCCGCCCGGTCACCCAGTACTTC
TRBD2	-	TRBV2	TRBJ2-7	CASKGGSSYEQYF	TGTGCCAGCAAGGGCGGGAGCTCCTACGAGCAGTACTTC
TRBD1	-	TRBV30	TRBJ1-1	CAWSEGAGAFF	TGTGCCTGGAGCGAGGGGGCCGGAGCTTTCTTT
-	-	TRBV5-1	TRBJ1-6	CASSLGTSSYNSPLHF	TGCGCCAGCAGCTTGGGAACGAGCTCCTATAATTCACCCCTCCACTTT
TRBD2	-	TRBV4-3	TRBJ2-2	CASSQQIAGLTNTGELFF	TGCGCCAGCAGCCAACAAATAGCGGGACTAACGAACACCGGGGAGCTGTTTTTT
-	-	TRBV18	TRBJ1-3	CASSPSARGSGNTIYF	TGTGCCAGCTCACCAAGTGCCCGAGGCTCTGGAAACACCATATATTTT
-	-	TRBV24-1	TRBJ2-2	CATSDLKRPNTGELFF	TGTGCCACCAGTGATTTAAAGCGACCGAACACCGGGGAGCTGTTTTTT
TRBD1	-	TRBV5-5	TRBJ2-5	CASSLRGPPQETQYF	TGTGCCAGCAGCTTGAGGGGGCCGCCCCAAGAGACCCAGTACTTC
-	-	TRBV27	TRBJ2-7	CASRRNLYEQYF	TGTGCCAGCAGGCGGAACCTTTACGAGCAGTACTTC
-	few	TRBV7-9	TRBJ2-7	CASSQAVGYEQYF	TGTGCCAGCAGCCAAGCTGTCGGCTACGAGCAGTACTTC